This T cell receptor beta chain is from a study of regulatory T cells in long-lasting Graves disease (dated by TCRdb to about 2021). In terms of the full investigation: Patients with newly diagnosed Graves' disease had been on antithyroid drugs for under 3 months. Patients with persistent Graves' disease were compared with patients with newly diagnosed Graves' disease using TCR sequencing and RNA sequencing of peripheral blood. The study took place in China and was registered as a clinical trial. TCR sequencing covered about 13 persistent and around 20 newly diagnosed Graves' disease patients, some 35 samples in total.

Receptors were amplified or captured by multiplex PCR. Sequencer: Illumina HiSeq 4000. CDR3 regions were amplified by Arm-PCR with iRepertoire HTBI primers to construct TCR beta libraries. Before sequencing, the PCR products went through gel purification. On the study's bioinformatics: A total of fewer than 65 TRBV and under 15 TRBJ segments were identified across samples and were used for gene usage analysis of CDR3 amino acid clonotypes. COPE and FqMerger were used to merge the filtered high-quality paired reads into contigs. BLAST was used to align contigs to the IMGT TRBV, TRBD and TRBJ reference genes, and CDR3 was defined following IMGT. Clonotypes above 0.1% frequency were classified as highly expanded clones. Repertoire diversity was measured by Shannon entropy, and V-J evenness by the Gini coefficient. Public clonotypes were defined as clonotypes shared by more than one individual. TCRdb applied fastp at Q25 and MiXCR to the public reads, then kept only in-frame beta chains. Entries are consolidated by CDR3 protein sequence, retaining the most common genes and DNA. The V and J calls were determined by TCRdb, not by the authors. This sample holds some 320,000 distinct CDR3 sequences; under 20% were observed only once. Of the sample, more than 35% is held by the ten largest clones.

The time point label for this specimen denotes: newly diagnosed GD, antithyroid drugs for less than 3 months. RNA was extracted from PBMCs in TRIzol for both TCR sequencing and RNA sequencing. The diagnosis of Graves' disease was made according to American Thyroid Association guidelines. Patients were recruited from an endocrinology department in Xi'an, China. Each patient gave approximately 10 milliliters of peripheral blood, collected in an EDTA anticoagulant tube. Ficoll Paque Plus density gradient separation was used to isolate PBMCs, and no further T cell sorting was performed. An Agilent 2100 Bioanalyzer and agarose gel were used to check RNA quality, while a NanoDrop 2000 measured RNA concentration. General conclusions and limits of the study: The study examined only peripheral blood because the primary lesion, thyroid tissue, could not be accessed. More public clonotypes were shared among persistent patients (about 2,800) than among newly diagnosed patients (966). Persistent disease showed preferential use of TRBV28, TRBJ1-2 and TRBJ2-5, whereas newly diagnosed disease favored TRBV20-1 and TRBJ2-1. The authors acknowledged the small sample size as a limitation that may reduce accuracy. Compared with newly diagnosed patients, persistent Graves' disease patients had lower TCR Shannon entropy and fewer highly expanded clones, which suggests clonal expansion. Sequencing and analysis were restricted to the TCR beta chain.

The germline ends are 7 bases apart after V is trimmed by 2 bases and J by 13 bases. The germline V gene supplies CDR1 WSHSY and CDR2 SAAADI. The cysteine opens and the phenylalanine closes a CDR3 of 10 amino acids. Only the CDR3 DNA is retained, 30 bases long and in frame from the first base. There are many counts of this clonotype. Its target antigen remains unknown. The record has no base qualities; no much larger clone is one base away. This receptor was obtained from a female donor with Graves disease. The specimen was peripheral blood mononuclear cells (PBMCs), collected at new diagnosis, from a patient treated with antithyroid drugs. The rearrangement joined TRBV10-2 to TRBJ2-3; the D gene is unclear. The DNA sequence is given as TGCGCCAGCAGTGAGGGGCGGAAGTATTTT. The encoded protein is CASSEGRKYF.